The 18 T cell receptor beta chains reported below all come from one sample, sequenced in a study of blood T cell repertoires in COVID-19. Sequencing used immunoSEQ multiplex PCR; TCRdb keeps in-frame clones, though not all of them. The sample holds under 250,000 clones; 65% to 90% are singletons and the top ten take approximately 9.6%. Sequenced material: PBMCs or T cells enriched from blood (not recorded which). All receptors derive from a woman in her 50s with acute COVID-19.

The J gene is TRBJ2-3, the V gene TRBV3-1 (or the pseudogene TRBV3-2); TRBD2 aligns across 14 bases. Germline trimming cut 2 bases from V and 0 bases from J; bases unmatched to any gene: 1. CDR3 length equals 17 residues. Germline V lookup: CDR1 LGHDT, CDR2 YNNKEL (reference sequence). The CDR3: CASSQWTSGGSTDTQYF. CDR3 bases: TGTGCCAGCAGCCAATGGACTAGCGGGGGGAGCACAGATACGCAGTATTTT.

The J gene is TRBJ2-3, the V gene TRBV6-2 or TRBV6-3; 8 nucleotides line up with TRBD2. CDR1 MNHEY and CDR2 SVGEGT come from the germline V gene. V lost 2 bases to trimming and J lost 6 bases; unmatched junction nucleotides: 7. The CDR3 loop spans 15 amino acids. Here the CDR3 reads CASSYVGLEIDTQYF. The CDR3 coding sequence is TGTGCCAGCAGTTACGTGGGACTAGAGATTGATACGCAGTATTTT.

The chain employs TRBV5-1 and TRBJ1-1; TRBD1 agrees at 11 bases. The CDR3 contains 16 residues. Germline CDR1 and CDR2: SGHRS and YFSETQ. V dropped 3 bases and J dropped 2; count of bases not matched to a gene: 6. CDR3 sequence reads: CASSYTGTGGNTEAFF. The CDR3 DNA follows: TGCGCCAGCAGCTACACCGGGACAGGGGGAAACACTGAAGCTTTCTTT.

This clone turned up a few times. V gene TRBV6-6 combines with J gene TRBJ2-6, with 10 bases identical to TRBD1. This CDR3 has 17 amino acids. With V trimmed by 5 bases and J by 4 bases, 8 bases remained unmatched. Germline CDR1 and CDR2: MNHNY and SVGAGI (reference sequence). The CDR3 DNA is TGTGCCAGCAGTCCGGGACAGGGGACGTCAGGGGCCAACGTCCTGACTTTC. The encoded protein is CASSPGQGTSGANVLTF.

The J gene is TRBJ1-3, the V gene TRBV28, with a weak D call TRBD1 (5 bases). From germline, CDR1 is MDHEN and CDR2 SYDVKM. CDR3 length: 15 amino acids. V gave up 2 bases and J gave up 4 bases, with 12 bases separating them. The CDR3 nucleotides read TGTGCCAGCAGTTTAAGACCTGGGGCAGGAAACACCATATATTTT. This sequence encodes CASSLRPGAGNTIYF.

V and J are TRBV5-1 and TRBJ2-1; D call uncertain. CDR1 and CDR2 (germline): SGHRS, YFSETQ. This CDR3 contains 17 residues. The V end was cut by 1 base, the J end by 2 bases, with 16 bases between. CDR3 DNA sequence: TGCGCCAGCAGCTTGAACAGTTTTAGAGACACCTACAATGAGCAGTTCTTC. Translation: CASSLNSFRDTYNEQFF. Full variable domain (outside the CDR3, taken from reference TRBV5-1 and TRBJ2-1): KAGVTQTPRYLIKTRGQQVTLSCSPISGHRSVSWYQQTPGQGLQFLFEYFSETQRNKGNFPGRFSGRQFSNSRSEMNVSTLELGDSALYLCASSLNSFRDTYNEQFFGPGTRLTVL.

J is TRBJ1-1 and V is TRBV5-4; D may be TRBD1 (6 bases). The CDR3 loop spans 16 amino acids. The V end was cut by 5 bases, the J end by 4 bases, with 21 bases between. Germline V gene data show CDR1 as SGHNT and CDR2 as YYREEE (reference sequence). Written as DNA, the CDR3 is TGTGCCAGCAGTTCCGGGACCTGGACACAGGGCACTGAAGCTTTCTTT. As protein: CASSSGTWTQGTEAFF.

V gene TRBV5-5 combines with J gene TRBJ2-5, with D tentatively TRBD2 (5 bases). V lost 4 bases, J lost 1 base, and 20 bases lay in between. Germline V gene data show CDR1 as SGHKS and CDR2 as YYEKEE (reference sequence). The CDR3 runs to 17 residues. The CDR3 sequence: CASSPGTDSLSQETQYF. The CDR3 DNA reads as TGTGCCAGCAGCCCGGGCACGGACTCCCTTTCCCAAGAGACCCAGTACTTC.

The V gene is TRBV29-1, the J gene TRBJ2-2; possible D gene TRBD1, 5 bases. Trimming pared 7 bases from V and 0 bases from J, leaving 12 bases between. The CDR3 sequence is 14 residues long. Looked up from germline, CDR1 is SQVTM and CDR2 is ANQGSEA. The CDR3 DNA is TGCAGCGCCGACAGTTACCCGAACACCGGGGAGCTGTTTTTT. Amino acid sequence: CSADSYPNTGELFF.

The chain links TRBV5-4 to TRBJ1-2; 7 nucleotides align to TRBD1. CDR3 length: 18 residues. Germline CDR1 reads SGHNT; CDR2 reads YYREEE (reference sequence). Trimming removed 0 bases from V and 0 bases from J; junction bases left unmatched: 11. CDR3 in DNA: TGTGCCAGCAGCTTGGAAGGGGGCATGACGATCTCTAACTATGGCTACACCTTC. It is translated as CASSLEGGMTISNYGYTF.

The rearrangement joins TRBV5-5 to TRBJ1-2; TRBD1 might be the D (5 bases). Trimming stripped 4 bases from V and 8 bases from J, with 21 bases between. Per germline, CDR1 SGHKS and CDR2 YYEKEE (reference sequence). The CDR3 is made up of 15 amino acids. In nucleotides, the CDR3 is TGTGCCAGCAGCCCCAGAGGGGTGGAGGGGCGAGGCTACACCTTC. Protein: CASSPRGVEGRGYTF.

The rearrangement uses TRBV7-9 and TRBJ1-3; 7 nucleotides align to TRBD1. The CDR3 extends over 14 amino acids. Germline V CDR1 and CDR2: SEHNR, FQNEAQ (reference sequence). Germline trimming cut 1 base from V and 8 bases from J; bases unmatched to any gene: 5. Written as DNA, the CDR3 is TGTGCCAGCAGCTTAGTCTCCACAGGGGACACCATATATTTT. This codes for CASSLVSTGDTIYF.

This clone was counted between two and nine times. This chain links TRBV2 with TRBJ1-6; 7 nucleotides agree with TRBD1. The germline gives CDR1 SNHLY, CDR2 FYNNEI. Trimming removed 6 bases from V and 5 bases from J; junction bases left unmatched: 7. CDR3 length equals 15 residues. The CDR3 protein is CASSGDRADNSPLHF. For the CDR3, the DNA is TGTGCCAGCAGCGGCGACAGGGCCGATAATTCACCCCTCCACTTT.

Worth noting for this clone: The germline gene is not matched at one end of the junction; a read error may be the cause. The rearrangement uses TRBV19 and TRBJ1-2; tentatively, D is TRBD1 (5 bases). The CDR3 extends over 14 amino acids. CDR1 and CDR2 (germline): LNHDA, SQIVND (reference sequence). The CDR3 nucleotides read TGTGCCAGTAGTCTAGACAGCACCTCAGGGGGCTACACCTTC. It specifies CASSLDSTSGGYTF.

The rearrangement links TRBV7-8 to TRBJ1-1, with no clear D. There are 14 residues in the CDR3. Per the germline V gene, CDR1 is SGHVS and CDR2 is FQNEAQ. V lost 3 bases and J 6 bases, leaving 14 bases between the germline ends. The CDR3 region is CASSFNTAGAEAFF. The CDR3 DNA sequence: TGTGCCAGCAGCTTTAACACCGCCGGGGCTGAAGCTTTCTTT.

CDR3 loop: CASSYSTGGGYEQYF. DNA for the CDR3: TGTGCCAGCAGTTACTCGACAGGGGGCGGTTACGAGCAGTACTTC. The chain links TRBV6-5 to TRBJ2-7; 10 positions agree with TRBD1. Germline trimming cut 0 bases from V and 4 bases from J; bases unmatched to any gene: 3. The germline V gene encodes CDR1 MNHEY and CDR2 SVGAGI. CDR3 length: 15 residues.

The chain has TRBV7-9 and TRBJ2-1, with 7 bases that match TRBD1. The CDR3 spans 15 residues. Germline V gene sequence: CDR1 SEHNR, CDR2 FQNEAQ (reference sequence). V dropped 4 bases and J dropped 3; count of bases not matched to a gene: 6. CDR3 bases: TGTGCCAGCAGCTCGCCGGGACAGCTCTACAATGAGCAGTTCTTC. Its protein product is CASSSPGQLYNEQFF.

This chain's CDR3 is CASRVSGGAGKNIQYF. The CDR3 DNA reads TGTGCCAGTAGGGTTAGCGGGGGGGCTGGCAAAAACATTCAGTACTTC. The chain has TRBV19 and TRBJ2-4, with 11 nucleotides matching TRBD2. CDR3 length equals 16 residues. CDR1 is LNHDA and CDR2 is SQIVND in the germline V gene (reference sequence). V trimming: 6 bases; J trimming: 3 bases; junction bases outside the gene matches: 7.